The TCR beta chain described here comes from a study of CD8+CD57+ T cells in acquired aplastic anemia. Overall study findings and caveats: Around 27 was the count of CD8+ CDR3 sequences that patients shared with controls.

Sequencing involved patients with CD8+CD57+ cell expansion previously shown by flow cytometry. Every patient was diagnosed with severe acquired aplastic anemia. No therapy was given to patients before blood sampling. The CDR3 covers 15 residues. V lost 0 bases and J lost 5, with 16 bases in between. Germline V gives CDR1 DFQATT, CDR2 SNEGSKA (reference sequence). The study profiled TCR beta VDJ and CDR3 using genomic DNA as template. Each CDR3 protein is one row after TCRdb ran MiXCR on the reads. The sample has roughly 290,000 distinct CDR3 sequences; 45% to 65% are singletons. This clonotype was found a few times. Antigen unknown.

This rearrangement joins TRBV20-1 to TRBJ1-2; no definite D call. This clonotype originated in a human donor with aplastic anemia. What was sequenced was sorted CD4+, CD8+, or CD8+CD57+ T cells (not recorded which) from PBMCs. In DNA, the CDR3 is TGCAGTGCTAGAGATCTCAACTTAGGGTTTTATGGCTACACCTTC. Encoded protein: CSARDLNLGFYGYTF.